The rows below give T cell receptor beta chains drawn from one sample of a study of OX40 agonist ivuxolimab in advanced cancers. Some clones are missing from TCRdb's copy, which holds only in-frame ones; the method was immunoSEQ multiplex PCR. Of around 68,000 clones in the sample, about 85% are singletons; the top ten hold about 0.66%. The sequencing used CD4+ or CD8+ T cells sorted from blood, collected in a trial of the OX40 agonist ivuxolimab. These receptor sequences come from an adult with an advanced solid tumor such as melanoma, head and neck, liver or kidney cancer. The CDR3 runs from the conserved cysteine through the conserved F or W. Each record gives: CDR3 DNA, CDR3 protein, V gene, D gene, clone size, J gene, CDR3 length. D genes are given only for firm matches. Expanded clones get a size class; other rows say once, few or many, or leave the size out.

TGCGCCAGCAGAGCCGGGACAAACACCGGGGAGCTGTTTTTT,CASRAGTNTGELFF,TRBV10-1,NA,NA,TRBJ2-2,14
TGTGCCAGTAGTATCGGTCCGGGACAAAATGGCTACACCTTC,CASSIGPGQNGYTF,TRBV19,NA,NA,TRBJ1-2,14
TGTGCCAGCAGCTTCCGGGACAGGACGAATCAGCCCCAGCATTTT,CASSFRDRTNQPQHF,TRBV7-2,TRBD1,NA,TRBJ1-5,15
TGTGCCAGCAGCTCAGACTGGGGTAGAGGGGGCGATCTTGGCTACACCTTC,CASSSDWGRGGDLGYTF,TRBV5-4,TRBD1,NA,TRBJ1-2,17
TGTGCCAGCAGGGCCACTGGGCTAGCGGGGGTGGAGCAGTTCTTC,CASRATGLAGVEQFF,TRBV7-3,TRBD2,NA,TRBJ2-1,15
TGTGCCAGCAGCCCTGGACAGGGGCAGTCAGATACGCAGTATTTT,CASSPGQGQSDTQYF,TRBV6-5,TRBD1,NA,TRBJ2-3,15
TGCAGCGTTCAAAGGTCGAGCACCGGGGAGCTGTTTTTT,CSVQRSSTGELFF,TRBV29-1,NA,NA,TRBJ2-2,13
TGTGCCATCAGGGGGACAGGGGAAAACTATGGCTACACCTTC,CAIRGTGENYGYTF,TRBV10-3,TRBD1,NA,TRBJ1-2,14
TGTGCCAGCAGTGAACCCGGGACGCTCCAGGGGGAGACCCAGTACTTC,CASSEPGTLQGETQYF,TRBV25-1,NA,NA,TRBJ2-5,16
TGTGCCTGGAGTGCCGGGGGGCAAGAGACCCAGTACTTC,CAWSAGGQETQYF,TRBV30,TRBD2,NA,TRBJ2-5,13
TGCAGCGTTGAGGGGGGCAGGGACTATGGCTACACCTTC,CSVEGGRDYGYTF,TRBV29-1,NA,NA,TRBJ1-2,13
TGCAGCGTTGAAGAAGGGGCTCGGGGCCGATCTCAGCAGTACTTC,CSVEEGARGRSQQYF,TRBV29-1,NA,NA,TRBJ2-7,15
TGCGCCAGCAGCGCGGGGACAGCAAACACTGAAGCTTTCTTT,CASSAGTANTEAFF,TRBV5-1,TRBD1,NA,TRBJ1-1,14
TGCGCCAGCAGCCAAGGAGCAGGGGCTAGCGCATACGAGCAGTACTTC,CASSQGAGASAYEQYF,TRBV4-3,NA,NA,TRBJ2-7,16
TGTGCCAGCAGCTCACAGGGGGAAACTCAAGAGACCCAGTACTTC,CASSSQGETQETQYF,TRBV7-8,TRBD1,NA,TRBJ2-5,15
TGTGCCAGCTCACGCCAGCCGGGCGAAAGCTACACCTTC,CASSRQPGESYTF,TRBV18,NA,NA,TRBJ1-2,13
TGTGCCAGCAGCCGATCCGGGACAGGGGTTTATGGCTACACCTTC,CASSRSGTGVYGYTF,TRBV14,TRBD1,NA,TRBJ1-2,15
TGTGCCAGCGCAACGAGGGGAGTTGGACCCTACGAGCAGTACTTC,CASATRGVGPYEQYF,TRBV27,NA,NA,TRBJ2-7,15
TGTGCCAGCAGCTTTCAAGGTGTCGGGGCCAACGTCCTGACTTTC,CASSFQGVGANVLTF,TRBV7-9,NA,NA,TRBJ2-6,15
TGTGCTAGTGGCCTAGAGGGTAGCACAGATACGCAGTATTTT,CASGLEGSTDTQYF,TRBV12-5,NA,NA,TRBJ2-3,14
TGTGCCAGCAGCTTGCGAGGCGGGGGGGCCAATGAGCAGTTCTTC,CASSLRGGGANEQFF,TRBV5-4,TRBD2,NA,TRBJ2-1,15
TGCGCCAGCAGCCAAGTTAGGGTGGGGGGGGAGCAGTTCTTC,CASSQVRVGGEQFF,TRBV4-3,TRBD2,NA,TRBJ2-1,14
TGTGCCAGCAGCTTAGTTTCAGGGGCGGATGGCTACACCTTC,CASSLVSGADGYTF,TRBV7-9,NA,NA,TRBJ1-2,14
TGTGCCATCAGATCTTTGCTCCCCCACGATGGCTACACCTTC,CAIRSLLPHDGYTF,TRBV10-3,NA,once,TRBJ1-2,14
TGTGCCAGCAGTACCCGGTGGAGTCAGAGCACTGAAGCTTTCTTT,CASSTRWSQSTEAFF,TRBV6-6,NA,NA,TRBJ1-1,15
TGTGCCAGCAGCGTGGGAGGGGTAGAGGGGGAGACCCAGTACTTC,CASSVGGVEGETQYF,TRBV9,TRBD2,once,TRBJ2-5,15
TGTGCCAGCAGTTTTAGGGGGTTAGCTAACTATGGCTACACCTTC,CASSFRGLANYGYTF,TRBV28,NA,once,TRBJ1-2,15
TGCGCCAGCAGCCAGGGGGCCAGCGGGGAGACCCAGTACTTC,CASSQGASGETQYF,TRBV4-3,NA,NA,TRBJ2-5,14
TGTGCCAGCAGTTCCACGAACACTGAAGCTTTCTTT,CASSSTNTEAFF,TRBV6-6,NA,NA,TRBJ1-1,12
TGTGCCAGCAGTTTTCATGGGGGAAACACTGAAGCTTTCTTT,CASSFHGGNTEAFF,TRBV27,NA,once,TRBJ1-1,14
TGTGCCACCAGCAGACCCGACGGACTAGCGGGGGTTCGCTCAAGGGCGCAGTATTTT,CATSRPDGLAGVRSRAQYF,TRBV15,TRBD2,NA,TRBJ2-3,19
TGTGCCAGTAGTAAGGCAGGGAAAAACACTGAAGCTTTCTTT,CASSKAGKNTEAFF,TRBV19,NA,once,TRBJ1-1,14
TGCGCCAGCAGCTTGGCTGAAGGGGGCATGAACACCGGGGAGCTGTTTTTT,CASSLAEGGMNTGELFF,TRBV5-1,TRBD1,NA,TRBJ2-2,17
TGTGCCATCAGAGCCTCGACGGTTAACACTGAAGCTTTCTTT,CAIRASTVNTEAFF,TRBV10-3,NA,NA,TRBJ1-1,14
TGTGCCAGCAGCTTGGACGGGGGGGTCCACGAGCAGTACTTC,CASSLDGGVHEQYF,TRBV5-4,TRBD2,NA,TRBJ2-7,14
TGCGCCAGCAGCCAAGAGATTAGGGGACAGGCATATTATGGCTACACCTTC,CASSQEIRGQAYYGYTF,TRBV4-1,TRBD1,NA,TRBJ1-2,17
TGTGCCAGCTCACCACGGGGACAGGTTAAAGAGACCCAGTACTTC,CASSPRGQVKETQYF,TRBV18,TRBD1,once,TRBJ2-5,15
TGTGCCAGTCGTATGGGACTGGGCAATCAGCCCCAGCATTTT,CASRMGLGNQPQHF,TRBV19,NA,NA,TRBJ1-5,14
TGTGCCAGCAGAGGGGACAGGGGGCTCCATGAAGCTTTCTTT,CASRGDRGLHEAFF,TRBV25-1,TRBD1,few,TRBJ1-1,14
TGTGCCACCATGACCCTTCAAGGGTGGCAGCCCCAGCATTTT,CATMTLQGWQPQHF,TRBV6-5,NA,NA,TRBJ1-5,14
TGTGCCAGCAGCCAAGCCCAAACCGGGACACAAGAGACCCAGTACTTC,CASSQAQTGTQETQYF,TRBV4-2,NA,NA,TRBJ2-5,16
TGCGCCAGCAGCCAAGATACACAGGGGAATCAGCCCCAGCATTTT,CASSQDTQGNQPQHF,TRBV4-3,TRBD1,NA,TRBJ1-5,15